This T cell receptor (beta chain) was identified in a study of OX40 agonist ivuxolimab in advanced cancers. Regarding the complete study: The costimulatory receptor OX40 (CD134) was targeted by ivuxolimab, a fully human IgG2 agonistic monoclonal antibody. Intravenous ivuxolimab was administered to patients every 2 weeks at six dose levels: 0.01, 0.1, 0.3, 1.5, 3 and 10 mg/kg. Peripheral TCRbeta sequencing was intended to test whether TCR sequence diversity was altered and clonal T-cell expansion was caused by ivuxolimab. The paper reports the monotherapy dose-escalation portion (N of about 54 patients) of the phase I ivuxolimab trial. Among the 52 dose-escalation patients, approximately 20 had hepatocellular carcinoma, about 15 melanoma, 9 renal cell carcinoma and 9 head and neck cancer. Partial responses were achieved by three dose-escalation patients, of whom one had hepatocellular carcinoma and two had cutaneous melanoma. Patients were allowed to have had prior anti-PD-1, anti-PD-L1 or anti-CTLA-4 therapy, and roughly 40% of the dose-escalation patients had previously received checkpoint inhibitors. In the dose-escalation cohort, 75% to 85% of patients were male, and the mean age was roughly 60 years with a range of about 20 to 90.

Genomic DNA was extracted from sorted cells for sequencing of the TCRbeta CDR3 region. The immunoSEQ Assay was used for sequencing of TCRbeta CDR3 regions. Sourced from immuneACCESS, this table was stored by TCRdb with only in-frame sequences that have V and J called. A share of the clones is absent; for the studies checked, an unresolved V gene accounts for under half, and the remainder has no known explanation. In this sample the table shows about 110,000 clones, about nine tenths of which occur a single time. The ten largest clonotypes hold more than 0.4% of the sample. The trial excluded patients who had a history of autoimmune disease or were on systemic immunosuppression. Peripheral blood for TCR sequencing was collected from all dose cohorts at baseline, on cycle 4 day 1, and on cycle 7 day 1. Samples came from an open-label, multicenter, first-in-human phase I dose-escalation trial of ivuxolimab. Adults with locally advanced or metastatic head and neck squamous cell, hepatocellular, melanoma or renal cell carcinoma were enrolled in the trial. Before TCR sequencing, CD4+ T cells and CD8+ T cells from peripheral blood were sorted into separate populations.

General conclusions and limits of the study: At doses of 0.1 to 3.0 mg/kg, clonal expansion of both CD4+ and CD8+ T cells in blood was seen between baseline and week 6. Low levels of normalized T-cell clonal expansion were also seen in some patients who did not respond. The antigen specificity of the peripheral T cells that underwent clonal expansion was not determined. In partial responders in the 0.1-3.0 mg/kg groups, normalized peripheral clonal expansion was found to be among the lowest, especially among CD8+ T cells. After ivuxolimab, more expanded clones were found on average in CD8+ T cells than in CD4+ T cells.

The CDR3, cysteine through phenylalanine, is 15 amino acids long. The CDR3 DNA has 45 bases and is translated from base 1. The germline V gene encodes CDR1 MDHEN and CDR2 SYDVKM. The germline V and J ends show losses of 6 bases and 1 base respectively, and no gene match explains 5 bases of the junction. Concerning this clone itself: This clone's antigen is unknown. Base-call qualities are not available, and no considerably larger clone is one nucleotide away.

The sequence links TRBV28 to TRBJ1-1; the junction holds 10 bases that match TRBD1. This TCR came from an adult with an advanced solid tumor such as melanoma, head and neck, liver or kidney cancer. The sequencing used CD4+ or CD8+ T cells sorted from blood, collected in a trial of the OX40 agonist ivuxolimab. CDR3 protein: CASSPDRGGNTEAFF. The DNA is TGTGCCAGCAGCCCGGACAGGGGGGGGAACACTGAAGCTTTCTTT. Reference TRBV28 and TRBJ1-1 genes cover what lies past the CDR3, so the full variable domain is DVKVTQSSRYLVKRTGEKVFLECVQDMDHENMFWYRQDPGLGLRLIYFSYDVKMKEKGDIPEGYSVSREKKERFSLILESASTNQTSMYLCASSPDRGGNTEAFFGQGTRLTVV.